The present T cell receptor beta chain was sequenced within a study of blood T cell repertoires in COVID-19. The overall study: COVID-19 samples from acute and convalescent phases originated in the United States, Italy and Spain. PBMCs, B-cell-depleted T cells, or T cells were the source of the cDNA or gDNA that made up the material.

The germline CDR1 and CDR2 sequences are SGHDT and YYEEEE. The CDR3 is made up of 13 amino acids. V lost 3 bases to trimming and J lost 6 bases, with 12 bases between them. Followed longitudinally, the Seattle patients had been enrolled during active infection. Original methodology: It was from reference gene primer amplification that nucleated cell counts were estimated. Clones were sequenced by immunoSEQ multiplex PCR, and TCRdb holds only the in-frame ones, with some missing. For V, J and clone size, that table is used; D and trimming come from the DNA. Among 65,000 to 70,000 clones, roughly 86% were seen once, and the ten largest hold approximately 15%.

The sample comprised peripheral blood. This sequence joins TRBV5-6 and TRBJ1-2, with a possible D match to TRBD1 (6 bases). The clonotype originates from a man in his forties with COVID-19, enrolled during active disease. CDR3: CASSSVRGHGYTF. The CDR3 nucleotides are TGTGCCAGCAGCTCGGTCAGGGGACATGGCTACACCTTC.